Here is one TCR beta chain with its context. Sequenced by immunoSEQ multiplex PCR; TCRdb stores in-frame clones only, minus some. The sample consists of 130,000 or so clones, 70% to 90% of them appearing once. Specified time point: baseline pretreatment blood. The treatment: 15 Gy SBRT to primary tumor, nephrectomy 4 weeks later. These data come from a study of radiation and T cells in renal cell carcinoma. V shed 1 base and J shed 3 bases, with 10 bases lying between them. CDR1 and CDR2 from the germline V gene are LGHNA and YNFKEQ. The CDR3 totals 15 residues. The starting material was blood, obtained from a patient whose treatment included radiotherapy and nephrectomy. The chain has TRBV4-2 and TRBJ1-5; D uncertain. The sequence came from a woman between 45 and 65 years old with renal cell carcinoma. CDR3 residues: CASSQVEQPNQPQHF. CDR3 nucleotides: TGTGCCAGCAGCCAAGTGGAACAGCCCAATCAGCCCCAGCATTTT.